Given below is one TCR beta chain in context. This entry is derived from a study of blood T cell repertoires in COVID-19. Study details: Samples taken during acute and convalescent COVID-19 were collected in the United States, Italy and Spain.

Study processing details: Amplified reference gene primers provided the basis for estimating nucleated cell counts. Method: immunoSEQ multiplex PCR; TCRdb's copy keeps in-frame clones and lacks some. From that table come the V and J calls and clone size; the DNA was used to work out D and trimming. Among about 290,000 clones listed, about 85% were seen once. From germline, CDR1 is SGHDN and CDR2 FVKESK. Trimming removed 2 bases from V and 3 bases from J; junction bases left unmatched: 8. This CDR3 region has 16 residues. This receptor was obtained from a woman aged 50 to 65 with active or convalescent COVID-19. V usage is TRBV14 and J usage is TRBJ2-5, with TRBD1 matching over 8 bases. The sequenced sample consisted of peripheral blood. The CDR3 nucleotides read TGTGCCAGCAGCCAACATACGGCAGGGGGCAAAGAGACCCAGTACTTC. Amino acid sequence: CASSQHTAGGKETQYF.